These 10 T cell receptor beta chains were sequenced from one sample in a study of blood T cell repertoires in COVID-19. The method was immunoSEQ multiplex PCR; TCRdb's version includes in-frame clones alone and lacks a portion of them. This sample has about 130,000 clones, with about 80% found just once. The sequencing input was PBMCs or T cells enriched from blood (not recorded which). These receptors were obtained from a man aged 35-49 years with acute COVID-19.

V is TRBV5-4 and J is TRBJ1-1; a weak D match, TRBD1 (5 bases). The CDR3 covers 14 residues. V gave up 0 bases and J gave up 7 bases, with 13 bases separating them. CDR1 SGHNT and CDR2 YYREEE come from the germline V gene (reference sequence). The CDR3 coding sequence is TGTGCCAGCAGCTTGGCCGGGGGGGGAAATGAAGCTTTCTTT. It translates to CASSLAGGGNEAFF.

The chain links TRBV18 to TRBJ1-2, with 12 nucleotides matching TRBD1. This CDR3 contains 15 residues. Germline CDR1 is KGHSH and CDR2 is LQKENI. V lost 4 bases and J lost 7; bases outside the gene matches: 7. The CDR3 nucleotides read TGTGCCAGCTCACTGAAGCCGGGACAGGGGGCTGGCTACACCTTC. Encoded protein: CASSLKPGQGAGYTF.

Details on this clone: Compared with germline, one end of the junction differs, possibly owing to a read error. The sample contains more than one DNA sequence encoding this CDR3. This chain connects TRBV18 to TRBJ2-7, with unresolved D. The germline V gene has CDR1 KGHSH and CDR2 LQKENI. The CDR3 extends over 11 amino acids. The CDR3 region has the DNA TGTGCCAGCTCACCCTCCTCCGAGCAGTACTTC. Its protein product is CASSPSSEQYF.

V gene TRBV29-1 combines with J gene TRBJ2-1; 8 bases match TRBD1. This CDR3 comprises 14 residues. The germline CDR1 and CDR2 sequences are SQVTM and ANQGSEA. V lost 6 bases, J lost 2 bases, and 6 bases stayed unmatched. CDR3: CSVATGDPYNEQFF. The CDR3 bases are TGCAGCGTAGCGACAGGGGATCCCTACAATGAGCAGTTCTTC.

The chain combines TRBV7-2 with TRBJ1-2; perhaps TRBD1 as D (5 bases). The CDR3 is 12 residues long. Germline V lookup: CDR1 SGHTA, CDR2 FQGNSA. V dropped 5 bases and J dropped 5 bases, with 9 bases sitting between them. The CDR3 reads CASSPQGYGYTF. The CDR3, as DNA: TGTGCCAGCAGCCCGCAGGGTTATGGCTACACCTTC.

This clone was seen a single time. CDR3 nucleotides: TGCGCCAGCAGTGAAGGGGTCTCGTATGGCTACACCTTC. This encodes CASSEGVSYGYTF. This rearrangement joins TRBV10-1 to TRBJ1-2; D is possibly TRBD1 (5 bases). The V end was cut by 3 bases, the J end by 5 bases, with 10 bases between. This CDR3 region has 13 residues. Germline V gives CDR1 WNHNN, CDR2 SYGVQD (reference sequence).

This chain uses TRBV28 with TRBJ1-1; 7 bases map to TRBD1. Trimming at V came to 6 bases and at J to 0 bases, leaving 4 bases not matched to a gene. Germline V gene lookup returns CDR1 MDHEN and CDR2 SYDVKM. The CDR3 runs 14 residues. The chain's CDR3 is CASRRDSLNTEAFF. The DNA for the CDR3 is TGTGCCAGCAGACGGGACAGCTTGAACACTGAAGCTTTCTTT.

CDR3 bases: TGTGCCTGGAGGGACAGCGCTTTCTATGGCTACACCTTC. Its protein is CAWRDSAFYGYTF. This chain links TRBV30 with TRBJ1-2, with D perhaps matching TRBD1 (6 bases). Germline lookup yields CDR1 GTSNPN and CDR2 SVGIG (reference sequence). The germline V and J ends were trimmed by 3 bases and 4 bases, with 12 bases remaining between them. The CDR3 has 13 residues.

The V call is TRBV28, the J call TRBJ2-7; 14 bases fit TRBD2. This CDR3 region has 19 residues. The V and J ends lost 5 bases and 4 bases, in that order; junction bases with no gene match: 16. Germline lookup yields CDR1 MDHEN and CDR2 SYDVKM. CDR3: CASSLGTSGRLGLPYEQYF. The CDR3 DNA is TGTGCCAGCAGTCTTGGGACTAGCGGGAGACTGGGTTTACCTTACGAGCAGTACTTC.

This clone was seen once. The CDR3 DNA follows: TGTGCCAGCTCACCACTCTCCGGGGTCCTTTATAATTCACCCCTCCACTTT. Protein: CASSPLSGVLYNSPLHF. The J gene is TRBJ1-6, the V gene TRBV18; D is unclear. Trimming stripped 1 base from V and 4 bases from J, with 14 bases between. This CDR3 comprises 17 residues. Germline CDR1 KGHSH, CDR2 LQKENI.